This T cell receptor (beta chain) was recorded in a study of T cell repertoires in cytomegalovirus infection. The CDR3 runs 17 residues. V was clipped by 4 bases and J by 0 bases, with 17 bases between them. CDR1 is MNHEY, CDR2 SVGEGT, per germline. To note about this clonotype: Its antigen is unknown.

TCRdb reanalysed the reads using MiXCR and keeps one entry per CDR3 protein. The sample records about 920,000 distinct CDR3 sequences, approximately 33% being singletons. The chain combines TRBV6-2 or TRBV6-3 with TRBJ2-3; TRBD2 might be the D (5 bases). The sample here was cultured CD8+ T cells from PBMCs, taken from culture after CMV antigen stimulation. The receptor comes from a human donor in good health (CMV status not recorded). Some clones in this sample may be carry-over from other donors' samples. The CDR3 region has the DNA TGTGCCAGCAGTTCCCAGGAGGCCTTATCTAGCACAGATACGCAGTATTTT. Its protein product is CASSSQEALSSTDTQYF.